The 27 T cell receptor beta chains below all came from one sample that was sequenced in a study of human T cells and chemical hapten exposure. Time point reported: patch test 1, 2 weeks after DPC sensitization. As to treatment: therapeutic diphenylcyclopropenone sensitization with weekly scalp DPC. TCRdb fed the RACE reads into MiXCR, producing one record per CDR3 protein. This sample has about 110,000 distinct CDR3 sequences, with approximately 10% found just once. This sample comprised whole blood, obtained in connection with sensitization to the hapten diphenylcyclopropenone (DPC). The source of these receptors is a woman between 40 and 55 years old with alopecia areata. Some clones in this sample may be carry-over from other donors' samples.

This clonotype was observed a handful of times. The chain employs TRBV4-2 and TRBJ1-4; D not resolved. Trimming took off 3 bases at V and 0 bases at J, with 17 bases between the two ends. In germline, CDR1 is LGHNA, CDR2 YNFKEQ. This CDR3 region has 18 residues. The CDR3 loop reads CASSQSPGLTPTNEKLFF. CDR3 DNA: TGTGCCAGCAGCCAGAGCCCCGGACTCACCCCAACTAATGAAAAACTGTTTTTT.

This clonotype turned up a few times. The rearrangement uses TRBV7-2 and TRBJ2-2; no clear D. The CDR3 covers 12 residues. Between the trimmed V and J ends, which lost 5 bases and 9 bases, there was a span of 10 bases. Germline CDR1 SGHTA, CDR2 FQGNSA. The CDR3 DNA is TGTGCCAGCAGCCCCCTATACAGGGAGCTGTTTTTT. This gives the protein CASSPLYRELFF.

This clonotype was counted at least ten times. The chain carries TRBV5-4 and TRBJ2-2; D is unresolved. The CDR3 is made up of 12 amino acids. V gave up 2 bases and J gave up 7 bases, with 6 bases separating them. CDR1 is SGHNT and CDR2 is YYREEE in the germline V gene (reference sequence). CDR3 residues: CASSLSLGELFF. The CDR3 DNA reads as TGTGCCAGCAGCTTATCTCTCGGGGAGCTGTTTTTT.

This clonotype was counted ten times or more. The chain has TRBV29-1 and TRBJ2-3; no firm D call. The CDR3 runs to 13 residues. CDR1 SQVTM and CDR2 ANQGSEA come from the germline V gene. The V end lost 5 bases, the J end lost 1 base, and 10 bases lay between the germline ends. DNA for the CDR3: TGCAGCGTTCGGCATCCAGGCACAGATACGCAGTATTTT. It encodes CSVRHPGTDTQYF.

This clonotype was counted a few times. The gene calls are TRBV28 and TRBJ2-5; 7 nucleotides line up with TRBD1. This CDR3 is built from 12 residues. Trimming cost V 6 bases and J 4 bases; bases outside gene matches: 2. CDR1 is MDHEN and CDR2 is SYDVKM in the germline V gene. CDR3 bases: TGTGCCAGCAGGACAGGGCCAGAGACCCAGTACTTC. It yields the protein CASRTGPETQYF.

This clonotype occurred a few times. The DNA for the CDR3 is TGTGCCGGGACAGAGAAAGGGGAGACCCAGTACTTC. Its translation is CAGTEKGETQYF. J is TRBJ2-5 and V is TRBV7-9; 7 bases line up with TRBD1. Germline V gene data show CDR1 as SEHNR and CDR2 as FQNEAQ (reference sequence). The junction had 8 bases not matched to a gene; V was cut back by 11 bases and J by 5 bases. The CDR3 is made up of 12 amino acids.

This clonotype showed up just a few times. The chain has TRBV6-5 and TRBJ2-7; 7 bases align to TRBD1. After removal of 6 bases from V and 3 bases from J, the junction contained 17 bases not matched to a gene. CDR3 size: 17 residues. CDR1 is MNHEY and CDR2 is SVGAGI in the germline V gene. CDR3 region: CASSSRLTTGVNYEQYF. The CDR3 bases are TGTGCCAGCAGCTCCCGACTCACCACAGGGGTAAACTACGAGCAGTACTTC.

This clonotype has just a few counts. The chain employs TRBV2 and TRBJ1-5, with TRBD1 identical over 8 bases. Germline assignment: CDR1 SNHLY and CDR2 FYNNEI. This CDR3 has 15 amino acids. With V trimmed by 1 base and J by 3 bases, 2 bases remained unmatched. The CDR3 region has the DNA TGTGCCAGCAGTGAAGACAGGGGGTACAATCAGCCCCAGCATTTT. Protein: CASSEDRGYNQPQHF.

This clonotype has ten or more counts. V gene TRBV7-9 combines with J gene TRBJ2-7; tentatively, D is TRBD1 (5 bases). The CDR3 is 17 amino acids. Germline lookup yields CDR1 SEHNR and CDR2 FQNEAQ (reference sequence). Trimming stripped 6 bases from V and 5 bases from J, with 26 bases between. Written as DNA, the CDR3 is TGTGCCAGCAGAGGAATGGGGCCAGAATTCCAGGGCAACGAGCAGTACTTC. Translated: CASRGMGPEFQGNEQYF.

This clonotype was recorded many times. The chain links TRBV7-9 to TRBJ2-3; D unresolved. The germline V gene encodes CDR1 SEHNR and CDR2 FQNEAQ (reference sequence). The ends were cut back, 7 bases at V and 2 bases at J, with 4 bases in the middle. The CDR3 extends over 11 amino acids. The CDR3 here is CASTATDTQYF. The CDR3 DNA follows: TGTGCCAGCACCGCCACAGATACGCAGTATTTT.

This rearrangement joins TRBV28 to TRBJ2-7; D is undetermined. The CDR3 contains 13 residues. The germline V gene encodes CDR1 MDHEN and CDR2 SYDVKM. V was shortened by 5 bases and J by 7 bases, with 15 bases between the two germline ends. DNA for the CDR3: TGTGCCAGCAGTCCCCTGGCCCACTGGGAGCAGTACTTC. Residues: CASSPLAHWEQYF.

The chain links TRBV5-1 to TRBJ2-7; D is unresolved. Germline-derived CDR1 and CDR2 are SGHRS and YFSETQ. This CDR3 is built from 13 residues. Trimming removed 0 bases from V and 2 bases from J, with 6 bases in between. This CDR3 is CASSLVATYEQYF. CDR3 bases: TGCGCCAGCAGCTTGGTCGCTACCTACGAGCAGTACTTC.

This clonotype was counted between two and nine times. The chain has TRBV7-9 and TRBJ2-2; 9 bases match TRBD1. V was pared by 5 bases and J by 0 bases, with 4 bases of the junction left unmatched. CDR3 length: 16 residues. Germline-derived CDR1 and CDR2 are SEHNR and FQNEAQ (reference sequence). The CDR3: CASSIGQGTNTGELFF. Here the CDR3 DNA reads TGTGCCAGCAGCATCGGACAGGGGACGAACACCGGGGAGCTGTTTTTT.

This clonotype has a count of ten or more. V usage is TRBV27 and J usage is TRBJ1-5; TRBD1 might be the D (6 bases). This CDR3 is built from 15 residues. CDR1 and CDR2 (germline): MNHEY, SMNVEV (reference sequence). V lost 3 bases to trimming and J lost 2 bases, with 11 bases between them. CDR3 sequence reads: CASSFGEGGNQPQHF. The CDR3 region has the DNA TGTGCCAGCAGTTTTGGGGAGGGGGGCAATCAGCCCCAGCATTTT.

There are a few counts of this clonotype. V usage is TRBV9 and J usage is TRBJ1-5, with D possibly being TRBD1 (6 bases). This CDR3 has 16 amino acids. The germline V gene has CDR1 SGDLS and CDR2 YYNGEE. V was clipped by 0 bases and J by 3 bases, with 13 bases between them. The CDR3 region is CASSVGGGQNNQPQHF. CDR3 in DNA: TGTGCCAGCAGCGTAGGAGGGGGGCAGAACAATCAGCCCCAGCATTTT.

This clonotype was counted at least ten times. The rearrangement joins TRBV28 to TRBJ2-1; D is unresolved. Trimming pared 2 bases from V and 5 bases from J, leaving 10 bases between. The CDR3 contains 14 residues. The V gene's germline CDR1 is MDHEN and CDR2 SYDVKM. For the CDR3, the DNA is TGTGCCAGCAGTTTAGTATCTATAAACAATGAGCAGTTCTTC. It translates to CASSLVSINNEQFF.

This clonotype showed up many times. The chain has TRBV12-3 or TRBV12-4 and TRBJ2-1; D remains unclear. V lost 1 base to trimming and J lost 6 bases, with 10 bases between them. The CDR3 has 14 amino acids. CDR3 in DNA: TGTGCCAGCAGTTTAGGGATCGGGCTCAATGAGCAGTTCTTC. It is translated as CASSLGIGLNEQFF.

In its sample, this clonotype was seen many times. The chain couples TRBV5-8 to TRBJ2-3; the D gene is possibly TRBD1 (5 bases). V gave up 2 bases and J gave up 4 bases, with 11 bases separating them. This CDR3 is 14 amino acids long. CDR1 and CDR2 (germline): SGHTS, YDEGEE. The CDR3, as DNA: TGTGCCAGCAGCTTTCGGCAGGGTGCAGATACGCAGTATTTT. Its protein product is CASSFRQGADTQYF.

V and J are TRBV27 and TRBJ2-7, with D possibly matching TRBD2 (6 bases). The CDR3 totals 13 residues. Germline V CDR1 and CDR2: MNHEY, SMNVEV (reference sequence). Trimming left V 2 bases short and J 4 bases short, with 9 bases between. The CDR3 here is CASSLDGGYEQYF. The CDR3 DNA sequence: TGTGCCAGCAGTTTAGACGGAGGGTACGAGCAGTACTTC.

This clonotype was counted between two and nine times. The V gene is TRBV5-1, the J gene TRBJ2-5; the D gene is possibly TRBD2 (6 bases). V lost 6 bases, J lost 0 bases, and 12 bases lay in between. The CDR3 consists of 14 residues. Germline V gene sequence: CDR1 SGHRS, CDR2 YFSETQ. CDR3: CASNGGDYQETQYF. CDR3 DNA sequence: TGCGCCAGCAACGGCGGGGACTACCAAGAGACCCAGTACTTC.

The rearrangement links TRBV3-1 to TRBJ2-5; D remains unclear. V lost 3 bases, J lost 3 bases, and 2 bases lay in between. The germline V gene encodes CDR1 LGHDT and CDR2 YNNKEL (reference sequence). The CDR3 has 11 residues. CDR3 sequence: CASSQKETQYF. The CDR3 nucleotides read TGTGCCAGCAGCCAGAAAGAGACCCAGTACTTC.

The chain joins TRBV15 to TRBJ2-5; TRBD2 matches at 12 bases. Germline values: CDR1 LNHNV, CDR2 YYDKDF (reference sequence). This CDR3 is built from 19 residues. V shed 3 bases, J shed 4 bases, and the junction held 15 bases outside the gene matches. The CDR3 reads CATSSSRRASGGARETQYF. In DNA form, the CDR3 reads TGTGCCACCAGCAGCTCCCGAAGGGCTAGCGGGGGGGCCCGAGAGACCCAGTACTTC.

This clonotype has a count of ten or more. V and J are TRBV5-1 and TRBJ1-2, with TRBD1 matching 7 bases. Germline CDR1 is SGHRS and CDR2 is YFSETQ. J lost 0 bases, V lost 4 bases, and 9 bases had no gene match. There are 16 residues in the CDR3. CDR3 protein: CASSLDRSDANYGYTF. CDR3 DNA sequence: TGCGCCAGCAGCCTGGACAGGTCAGACGCTAACTATGGCTACACCTTC.

CDR3 nucleotide sequence: TGTGCCAGCCTTCCCCTTCAGGGTAAAGGCGGCTACACCTTC. Its protein product is CASLPLQGKGGYTF. The chain links TRBV11-2 to TRBJ1-2; a possible D gene is TRBD1 (5 bases). There are 14 residues in the CDR3. Trimming cost V 8 bases and J 8 bases, with 21 bases left between them. The germline V gene encodes CDR1 SGHAT and CDR2 FQNNGV.

There are many counts of this clonotype. This chain uses TRBV9 with TRBJ2-5; D is undetermined. Germline V lookup: CDR1 SGDLS, CDR2 YYNGEE. V shed 2 bases and J shed 5 bases, with 10 bases lying between them. CDR3 length: 13 residues. This CDR3 reads CASSVVGDETQYF. Written as DNA, the CDR3 is TGTGCCAGCAGCGTTGTGGGTGACGAGACCCAGTACTTC.

This clonotype was counted ten times or more. The chain has TRBV11-2 and TRBJ2-1; 9 positions match TRBD1. With 3 bases clipped from V and 5 bases from J, the junction kept 5 bases outside the gene matches. This CDR3 comprises 15 residues. The germline CDR1 and CDR2 sequences are SGHAT and FQNNGV. The CDR3 region has the DNA TGTGCCAGCAGCTTGTACAGGGGGCGCAACAATGAGCAGTTCTTC. It is translated as CASSLYRGRNNEQFF.

This clonotype was detected ten times or more. V usage is TRBV28 and J usage is TRBJ1-4; possible D gene TRBD1, 5 bases. Germline CDR1 reads MDHEN; CDR2 reads SYDVKM. This CDR3 has 15 residues. V lost 6 bases, J lost 0 bases, and 11 bases lay in between. This chain's CDR3 is CASRTETATNEKLFF. The CDR3 DNA sequence: TGTGCCAGCAGGACCGAGACAGCAACTAATGAAAAACTGTTTTTT.